The rows below give T cell receptor beta chains drawn from one sample of a study of T cell responses to AZD1222 COVID-19 vaccine. Sequenced by immunoSEQ multiplex PCR; TCRdb stores in-frame clones only, minus some. The sample lists 95,000 to 110,000 clones, roughly 87% occurring once. Specimen: peripheral blood, collected on day 0 of AZD1222 vaccination. The receptors were gathered from an adult in good health. The CDR3 runs from the conserved cysteine through the conserved F or W. A D gene is named only where the DNA matches it firmly. Size is stated for part of the rows, as once, few or many counts, or as a class when the clone is expanded.

length: 13; V: TRBV12-3/TRBV12-4; D: -; size: -; J: TRBJ2-7; CDR3: CASREGTRYEQYF
length: 13; V: TRBV6-2/TRBV6-3; D: -; size: -; J: TRBJ1-5; CDR3: CASSYGGLLPQHF
length: 12; V: TRBV2; D: -; size: -; J: TRBJ1-1; CDR3: CASSELVTEAFF
length: 11; V: TRBV28; D: -; size: -; J: TRBJ1-5; CDR3: CASSLWESQHF
length: 13; V: TRBV7-2; D: -; size: -; J: TRBJ2-5; CDR3: CASSTLVQETQYF
length: 11; V: TRBV5-1; D: -; size: few; J: TRBJ2-1; CDR3: CASTTGNEQFF
length: 15; V: TRBV18; D: -; size: -; J: TRBJ1-3; CDR3: CASSPPPNSGNTIYF
length: 13; V: TRBV12-3/TRBV12-4; D: TRBD1; size: -; J: TRBJ1-1; CDR3: CASSYLRDSEAFF
length: 15; V: TRBV9; D: TRBD2; size: few; J: TRBJ2-1; CDR3: CASSVAWREGYEQFF
length: 13; V: TRBV30; D: -; size: -; J: TRBJ1-1; CDR3: CAWSVTVNTEAFF
length: 14; V: TRBV19; D: TRBD1; size: -; J: TRBJ2-1; CDR3: CASMRTGTYNEQFF
length: 15; V: TRBV28; D: -; size: -; J: TRBJ2-7; CDR3: CASSGYRDIDYEQYF
length: 15; V: TRBV7-9; D: TRBD1; size: -; J: TRBJ1-6; CDR3: CASSLAGRGDSPLHF
length: 14; V: TRBV7-3; D: -; size: -; J: TRBJ1-5; CDR3: CASSQFGGNQPQHF
length: 13; V: TRBV18; D: -; size: -; J: TRBJ2-5; CDR3: CASSRGTQETQYF
length: 16; V: TRBV6-4; D: TRBD1; size: once; J: TRBJ2-4; CDR3: CASSDSGSQGADIQYF
length: 13; V: TRBV4-3; D: -; size: -; J: TRBJ2-1; CDR3: CASSQQTYNEQFF
length: 13; V: TRBV4-1; D: -; size: -; J: TRBJ1-4; CDR3: CASSLARPEKLFF
length: 14; V: TRBV5-1; D: -; size: -; J: TRBJ1-4; CDR3: CASSLGTSNEKLFF
length: 15; V: TRBV7-3; D: -; size: -; J: TRBJ2-7; CDR3: CANRRAFGPSYEQYF
length: 12; V: TRBV3-1/TRBV3-2; D: -; size: -; J: TRBJ2-7; CDR3: CASSHDGSEQYF
length: 15; V: TRBV6-5; D: TRBD2; size: once; J: TRBJ2-1; CDR3: CASSPTSGGPNEQFF
length: 12; V: TRBV19; D: -; size: few; J: TRBJ1-4; CDR3: CASSITSGELFF
length: 16; V: TRBV6-4; D: TRBD2; size: -; J: TRBJ2-2; CDR3: CASSDTSGGAAGELFF
length: 21; V: TRBV3-1/TRBV3-2; D: -; size: -; J: TRBJ2-1; CDR3: CASSHEPSGVSLQLIPNEQFF
length: 14; V: TRBV6-5; D: -; size: -; J: TRBJ2-7; CDR3: CASSLGAAPNEQYF
length: 13; V: TRBV18; D: -; size: once; J: TRBJ2-2; CDR3: CASSPPYTGELFF
length: 13; V: TRBV19; D: -; size: -; J: TRBJ1-2; CDR3: CASTWDGYGSYTF
length: 14; V: TRBV27; D: TRBD2; size: -; J: TRBJ2-1; CDR3: CASSLVAGYNEQFF
length: 12; V: TRBV5-6; D: -; size: -; J: TRBJ1-2; CDR3: CASSPDSYGYTF
length: 17; V: TRBV7-6; D: TRBD1; size: -; J: TRBJ1-1; CDR3: CASSLGSGGQRNTEAFF
length: 16; V: TRBV27; D: TRBD2; size: -; J: TRBJ2-7; CDR3: CASSWGGRPSSYEQYF
length: 16; V: TRBV11-3; D: -; size: -; J: TRBJ2-1; CDR3: CASSLPWGSGNNEQFF
length: 17; V: TRBV7-2; D: -; size: once; J: TRBJ2-7; CDR3: CASSFHRQILGYYEQYF
length: 14; V: TRBV7-9; D: TRBD1; size: few; J: TRBJ1-5; CDR3: CASSPQGAHQPQHF
length: 14; V: TRBV30; D: TRBD1; size: -; J: TRBJ1-4; CDR3: CAWSRDSFNEKLFF
length: 16; V: TRBV10-3; D: TRBD2; size: once; J: TRBJ2-5; CDR3: CAIGLAGGPGPETQYF
length: 13; V: TRBV2; D: -; size: -; J: TRBJ1-1; CDR3: CASSPDAGTEAFF
length: 13; V: TRBV25-1; D: -; size: -; J: TRBJ1-3; CDR3: CASSEYSGNTIYF
length: 17; V: TRBV5-6; D: TRBD1; size: -; J: TRBJ2-2; CDR3: CASSLDRGRLHVGELFF
length: 13; V: TRBV27; D: -; size: -; J: TRBJ1-1; CDR3: CASSLEGNTEAFF
length: 17; V: TRBV7-8; D: -; size: -; J: TRBJ2-2; CDR3: CASNYRWKGSNTGELFF
length: 13; V: TRBV19; D: -; size: -; J: TRBJ1-1; CDR3: CASTRGWTTEAFF
length: 12; V: TRBV12-3/TRBV12-4; D: -; size: -; J: TRBJ2-7; CDR3: CASSLLWGEEYF
length: 19; V: TRBV4-3; D: -; size: -; J: TRBJ2-5; CDR3: CASSQAPIGQPAQQETQYF
length: 13; V: TRBV2; D: -; size: -; J: TRBJ1-1; CDR3: CASRTGSNTEAFF
length: 14; V: TRBV5-1; D: -; size: few; J: TRBJ1-1; CDR3: CASSFIRGDTEAFF
length: 16; V: TRBV19; D: -; size: -; J: TRBJ1-5; CDR3: CASSIDPGDSNQPQHF
length: 16; V: TRBV7-3; D: -; size: -; J: TRBJ2-2; CDR3: CASSSGQGTSTGELFF
length: 16; V: TRBV21-1; D: -; size: -; J: TRBJ1-3; CDR3: CASSKDGMSSGNTIYF
length: 14; V: TRBV7-2; D: TRBD1; size: -; J: TRBJ1-1; CDR3: CASSQRQGFTEAFF
length: 16; V: TRBV3-1/TRBV3-2; D: TRBD2; size: -; J: TRBJ2-7; CDR3: CASSQDARAGTYEQYF
length: 13; V: TRBV30; D: -; size: -; J: TRBJ2-1; CDR3: CAWSVLKGLGQFF